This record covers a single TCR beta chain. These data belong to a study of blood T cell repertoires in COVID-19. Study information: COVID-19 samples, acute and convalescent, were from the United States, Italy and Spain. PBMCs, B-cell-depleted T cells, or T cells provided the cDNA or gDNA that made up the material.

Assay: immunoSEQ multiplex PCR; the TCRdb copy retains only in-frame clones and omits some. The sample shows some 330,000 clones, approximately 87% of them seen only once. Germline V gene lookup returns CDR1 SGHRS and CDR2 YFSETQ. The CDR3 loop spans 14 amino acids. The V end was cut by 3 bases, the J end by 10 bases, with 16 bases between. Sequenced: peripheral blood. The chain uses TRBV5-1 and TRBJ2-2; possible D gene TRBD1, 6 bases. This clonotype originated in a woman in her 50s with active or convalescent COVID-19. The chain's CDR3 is CASSYGQNAEELFF. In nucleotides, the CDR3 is TGCGCCAGCAGCTACGGACAGAATGCCGAGGAGCTGTTTTTT.